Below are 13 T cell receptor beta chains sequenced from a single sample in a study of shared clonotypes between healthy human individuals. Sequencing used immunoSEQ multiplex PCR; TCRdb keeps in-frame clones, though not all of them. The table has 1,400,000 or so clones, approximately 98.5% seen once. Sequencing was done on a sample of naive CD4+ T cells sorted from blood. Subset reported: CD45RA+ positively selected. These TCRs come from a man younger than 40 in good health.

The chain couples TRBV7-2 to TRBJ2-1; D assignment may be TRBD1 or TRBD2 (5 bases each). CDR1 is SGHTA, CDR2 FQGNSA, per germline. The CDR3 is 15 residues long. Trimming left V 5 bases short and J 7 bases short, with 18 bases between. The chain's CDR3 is CASSQGRRTGNEQFF. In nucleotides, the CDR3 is TGTGCCAGCAGCCAGGGCCGGCGTACGGGGAATGAGCAGTTCTTC.

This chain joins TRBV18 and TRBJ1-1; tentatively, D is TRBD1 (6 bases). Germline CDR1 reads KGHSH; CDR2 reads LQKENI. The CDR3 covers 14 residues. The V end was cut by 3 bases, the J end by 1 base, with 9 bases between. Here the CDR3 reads CASSPVTGNTEAFF. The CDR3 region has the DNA TGTGCCAGCTCACCGGTGACAGGGAACACTGAAGCTTTCTTT.

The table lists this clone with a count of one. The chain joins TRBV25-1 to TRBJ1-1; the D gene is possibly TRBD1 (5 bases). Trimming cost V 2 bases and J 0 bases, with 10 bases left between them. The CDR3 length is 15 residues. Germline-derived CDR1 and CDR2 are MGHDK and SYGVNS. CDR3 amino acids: CASSERGVMNTEAFF. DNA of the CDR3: TGTGCCAGCAGTGAACGGGGGGTTATGAACACTGAAGCTTTCTTT.

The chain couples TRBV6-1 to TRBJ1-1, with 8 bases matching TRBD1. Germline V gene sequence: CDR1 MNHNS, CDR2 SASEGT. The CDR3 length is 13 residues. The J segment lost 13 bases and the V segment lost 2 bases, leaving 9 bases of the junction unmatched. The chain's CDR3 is CASSERIRTGSFF. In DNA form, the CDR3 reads TGTGCCAGCAGTGAAAGGATCCGGACAGGGAGTTTCTTT.

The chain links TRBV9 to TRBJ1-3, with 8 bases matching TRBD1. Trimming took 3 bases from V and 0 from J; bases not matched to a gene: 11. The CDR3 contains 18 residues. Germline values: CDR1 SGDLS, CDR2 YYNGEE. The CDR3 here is CASSAPTGEKSSGNTIYF. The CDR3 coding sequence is TGTGCCAGCAGCGCCCCGACAGGGGAGAAAAGCTCTGGAAACACCATATATTTT.

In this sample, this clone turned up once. In nucleotides, the CDR3 is TGTGCCAGCAGCTCTGGGACTAGCGGGGGTCCTGGGGCCAACGTCCTGACTTTC. This translates into CASSSGTSGGPGANVLTF. The chain combines TRBV11-3 with TRBJ2-6, with 14 bases matching TRBD2. Losses at the gene ends were 4 bases for V and 2 bases for J; bases not matched to a gene: 4. Germline V gene data show CDR1 as SGHNT and CDR2 as YENEEA. The CDR3 consists of 18 residues.

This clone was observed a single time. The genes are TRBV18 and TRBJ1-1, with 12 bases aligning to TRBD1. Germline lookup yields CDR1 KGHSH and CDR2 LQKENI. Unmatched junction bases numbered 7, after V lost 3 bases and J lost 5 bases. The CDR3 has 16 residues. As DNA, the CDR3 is TGTGCCAGCTCACCTGGGACAGGGGGCTCGGGAACTGAAGCTTTCTTT. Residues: CASSPGTGGSGTEAFF.

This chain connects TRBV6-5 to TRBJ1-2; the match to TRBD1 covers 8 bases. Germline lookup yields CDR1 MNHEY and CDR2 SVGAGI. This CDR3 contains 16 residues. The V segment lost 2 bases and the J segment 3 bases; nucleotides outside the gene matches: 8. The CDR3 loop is CASSYVQTGVHYGYTF. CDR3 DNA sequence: TGTGCCAGCAGTTACGTACAGACAGGGGTGCACTATGGCTACACCTTC.

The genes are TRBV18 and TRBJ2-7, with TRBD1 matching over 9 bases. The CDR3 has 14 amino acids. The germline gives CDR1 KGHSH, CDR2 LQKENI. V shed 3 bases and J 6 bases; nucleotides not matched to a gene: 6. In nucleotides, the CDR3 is TGTGCCAGCTCACCTTGGACAGGGGAGGGCGAGCAGTACTTC. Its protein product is CASSPWTGEGEQYF.

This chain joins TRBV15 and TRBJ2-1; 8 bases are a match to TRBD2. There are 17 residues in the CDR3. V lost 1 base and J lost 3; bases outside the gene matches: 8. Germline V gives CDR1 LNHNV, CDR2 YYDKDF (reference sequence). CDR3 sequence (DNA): TGTGCCACCAGCAGAGGGGTGGGACTAGGGGACTACAATGAGCAGTTCTTC. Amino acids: CATSRGVGLGDYNEQFF.

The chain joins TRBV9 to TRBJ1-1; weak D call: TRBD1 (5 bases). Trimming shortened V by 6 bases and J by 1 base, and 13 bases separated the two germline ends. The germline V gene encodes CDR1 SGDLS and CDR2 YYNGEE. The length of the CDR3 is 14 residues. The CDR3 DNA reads TGTGCCAGCACCTTCGGGGGGACGAACACTGAAGCTTTCTTT. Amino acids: CASTFGGTNTEAFF.

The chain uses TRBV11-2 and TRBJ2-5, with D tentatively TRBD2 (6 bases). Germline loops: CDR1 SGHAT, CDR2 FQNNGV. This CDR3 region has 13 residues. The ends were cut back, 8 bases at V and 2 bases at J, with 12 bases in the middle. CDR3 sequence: CASALAGQETQYF. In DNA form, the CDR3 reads TGTGCCAGCGCCTTGGCGGGACAAGAGACCCAGTACTTC.

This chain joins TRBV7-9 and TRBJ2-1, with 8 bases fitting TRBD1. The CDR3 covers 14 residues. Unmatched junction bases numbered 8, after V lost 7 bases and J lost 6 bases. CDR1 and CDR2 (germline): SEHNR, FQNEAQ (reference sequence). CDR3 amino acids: CASTGQGQSNEQFF. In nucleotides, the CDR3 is TGTGCCAGCACTGGACAGGGCCAAAGCAATGAGCAGTTCTTC.